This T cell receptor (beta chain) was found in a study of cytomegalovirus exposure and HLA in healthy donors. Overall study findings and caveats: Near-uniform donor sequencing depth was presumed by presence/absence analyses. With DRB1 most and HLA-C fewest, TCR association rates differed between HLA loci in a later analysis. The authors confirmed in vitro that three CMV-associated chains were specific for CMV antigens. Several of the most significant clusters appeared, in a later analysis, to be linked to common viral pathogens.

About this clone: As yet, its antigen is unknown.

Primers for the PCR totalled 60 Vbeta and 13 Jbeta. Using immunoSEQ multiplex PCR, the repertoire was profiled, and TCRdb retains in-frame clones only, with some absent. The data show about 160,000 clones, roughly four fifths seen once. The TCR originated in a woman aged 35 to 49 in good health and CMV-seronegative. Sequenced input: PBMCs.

CDR3 sequence: CASSLGGGSTEAFF. The CDR3 DNA sequence: TGTGCCAGCAGCTTAGGCGGGGGGTCCACTGAAGCTTTCTTT. The chain combines TRBV7-9 with TRBJ1-1; TRBD1 is a possible D gene (5 bases). Trimming stripped 1 base from V and 4 bases from J, with 10 bases between. This CDR3 has 14 amino acids. Per the germline V gene, CDR1 is SEHNR and CDR2 is FQNEAQ (reference sequence). The complete variable domain, with remaining parts taken from reference TRBV7-9 and TRBJ1-1, reads DTGVSQNPRHKITKRGQNVTFRCDPISEHNRLYWYRQTLGQGPEFLTYFQNEAQLEKSRLLSDRFSAERPKGSFSTLEIQRTEQGDSAMYLCASSLGGGSTEAFFGQGTRLTVV.